This TCR beta chain was profiled in a study of a mutant IDH1 vaccine in newly diagnosed glioma. Across the study: Vaccine administration was initiated 4-6 weeks following radiotherapy alone, or with temozolomide cycles. Prior therapy was radiotherapy, temozolomide, or both; most received both.

Only in-frame clones appear in the TCRdb table, and some are missing; sequencing was by immunoSEQ multiplex PCR. The sample contains tens of thousands of clones, 70% to 90% of which appear only once. Stated time point: week 47, end of study. Every single dose of the vaccine, 300 ug of mutant IDH1 20-mer peptide, came with topical imiquimod. Each tumor in the donors was a new WHO grade 3 or 4 astrocytoma, IDH1-mutant and ATRX-lost. As concerns this clone: Its antigen is undetermined.

The length of the CDR3 is 13 residues. V was clipped by 7 bases and J by 5 bases; unmatched bases: 4. The germline V gene encodes CDR1 SNHLY and CDR2 FYNNEI. Overall study results and limits: Apparently unrelated to pseudoprogression were changes in the top peripheral T cell clonotypes.

The TCR originated in a man in his forties or fifties with glioma. This chain links TRBV2 with TRBJ2-7, with TRBD1 matching 11 bases. The sequenced sample was PBMCs, obtained from a glioma patient whose treatment included an IDH1 peptide vaccine. CDR3 coding DNA: TGTGCCAGCAATCGGGACAGGGGGGACGAGCAGTACTTC. Its translation is CASNRDRGDEQYF.